Shown below are 20 T cell receptor beta chains from a single sample sequenced in a study of a mutant IDH1 vaccine in newly diagnosed glioma. The antigens of these receptors remain unknown. Time point described: week 11, during vaccination. Alongside topical imiquimod, each dose of vaccine comprised 300 ug of mutant IDH1 20-mer peptide. Sequenced by immunoSEQ multiplex PCR; TCRdb stores in-frame clones only, minus some. The data contain some 60,000 clones, roughly 80% of them singletons. The specimen comprised PBMCs, sampled from a glioma patient whose treatment included an IDH1 peptide vaccine. These receptors were taken from a man in his fifties or sixties with glioma.

The V and J genes are TRBV29-1 and TRBJ2-1; 8 nucleotides line up with TRBD2. The CDR3 loop spans 14 amino acids. The ends lost 4 bases at V and 7 bases at J; junction bases unmatched: 9. Looked up from germline, CDR1 is SQVTM and CDR2 is ANQGSEA. In nucleotides, the CDR3 is TGCAGCGTTGCGGAAGGGACTAGATCGAATGAGCAGTTCTTC. Its translation is CSVAEGTRSNEQFF.

The CDR3 sequence: CASSYGGDNTEAFF. The CDR3 DNA follows: TGTGCCAGCAGTTACGGGGGCGACAACACTGAAGCTTTCTTT. The J gene is TRBJ1-1, the V gene TRBV6-6, with a tentative D call TRBD1 (6 bases). V lost 2 bases and J 2 bases, leaving 9 bases between the germline ends. Germline V gene sequence: CDR1 MNHNY, CDR2 SVGAGI (reference sequence). The CDR3 spans 14 residues.

This rearrangement joins TRBV11-2 to TRBJ2-3; D call uncertain. This CDR3 contains 14 residues. Per germline, CDR1 SGHAT and CDR2 FQNNGV. Trimming took off 4 bases at V and 1 base at J, with 9 bases between the two ends. The CDR3 is CASSSRWGTDTQYF. For the CDR3, the DNA is TGTGCCAGCAGCTCTCGGTGGGGCACAGATACGCAGTATTTT.

This clone occurred once. The rearrangement joins TRBV5-1 to TRBJ2-5, with no clear D. The V gene's germline CDR1 is SGHRS and CDR2 YFSETQ. CDR3 size: 14 residues. Deletions cut 4 bases from V and 6 bases from J, with 16 bases between. CDR3: CASSRGPGFQTQYF. CDR3 nucleotide sequence: TGCGCCAGCAGCCGTGGTCCTGGCTTCCAGACCCAGTACTTC.

This clone was counted once. This chain connects TRBV9 to TRBJ1-1; TRBD1 matches 8 bases. The CDR3 consists of 16 residues. Germline V gives CDR1 SGDLS, CDR2 YYNGEE. Germline trimming cut 3 bases from V and 11 bases from J; bases unmatched to any gene: 18. The CDR3 nucleotides are TGTGCCAGCAGCGACGCCCCCAGGGCAGGGGGCGTCGGGGCTTTCTTT. Protein product: CASSDAPRAGGVGAFF.

The chain combines TRBV6-4 with TRBJ2-2; a weak D match, TRBD1 (5 bases). Trimming removed 2 bases at V and 2 bases at J, with 15 bases between. Germline assignment: CDR1 MRHNA and CDR2 SNTAGT. This CDR3 is built from 17 residues. This CDR3 is CASSDIEQVRNTGELFF. DNA of the CDR3: TGTGCCAGCAGTGACATTGAACAGGTTCGAAACACCGGGGAGCTGTTTTTT.

The chain has TRBV13 and TRBJ2-7; 13 positions match TRBD2. Germline V gene sequence: CDR1 PRHDT, CDR2 FYEKMQ (reference sequence). The CDR3 consists of 15 residues. Germline trimming cut 5 bases from V and 5 bases from J; bases unmatched to any gene: 6. The CDR3 protein is CASSRWTSGSNEQYF. In DNA form, the CDR3 reads TGTGCCAGCAGCCGATGGACTAGCGGGAGCAACGAGCAGTACTTC.

The rearrangement links TRBV5-1 to TRBJ1-4, with a possible D match to TRBD1 (6 bases). V lost 3 bases and J 7 bases, leaving 16 bases between the germline ends. The CDR3 is 15 residues long. Germline CDR1 reads SGHRS; CDR2 reads YFSETQ. The CDR3, as DNA: TGCGCCAGCAGCTCTCCCGGGGGCGGGGGTGAAAAACTGTTTTTT. Protein product: CASSSPGGGGEKLFF.

V and J are TRBV2 and TRBJ2-7; the D is unclear. Germline CDR1 reads SNHLY; CDR2 reads FYNNEI. V gave up 7 bases and J gave up 1 base, with 8 bases separating them. The CDR3 runs to 12 residues. CDR3 protein: CASTGNSYEQYF. The CDR3 DNA follows: TGTGCCAGCACGGGCAATTCCTACGAGCAGTACTTC.

The DNA of the CDR3 is TGTGCCAGCAGTACCAACGGCGCGAGCAATCAGCCCCAGCATTTT. This codes for CASSTNGASNQPQHF. J is TRBJ1-5 and V is TRBV6-5; D call uncertain. CDR3 length: 15 amino acids. Trimming cost V 5 bases and J 1 base, with 12 bases left between them. Germline loops: CDR1 MNHEY, CDR2 SVGAGI.

The V and J genes are TRBV6-5 and TRBJ2-1, with 8 positions matching TRBD1. After removal of 6 bases from V and 4 bases from J, the junction contained 5 bases not matched to a gene. CDR1 is MNHEY, CDR2 SVGAGI, per germline. The CDR3 is made up of 14 amino acids. Here the CDR3 DNA reads TGTGCCAGCAGACCGGGACAGGTTTACAATGAGCAGTTCTTC. Protein product: CASRPGQVYNEQFF.

The chain recombines TRBV28 with TRBJ2-5; tentatively, D is TRBD1 (6 bases). There are 18 residues in the CDR3. Deletions cut 7 bases from V and 2 bases from J, with 26 bases between. CDR1 is MDHEN, CDR2 SYDVKM, per germline. This chain's CDR3 is CASKTEGVKINYQETQYF. DNA for the CDR3: TGTGCCAGCAAAACTGAGGGGGTCAAAATTAATTATCAAGAGACCCAGTACTTC.

The rearrangement links TRBV11-2 to TRBJ1-4, with D maybe TRBD1 (5 bases). Trimming shortened V by 5 bases and J by 2 bases, and 12 bases separated the two germline ends. CDR3 length: 15 amino acids. Per the germline V gene, CDR1 is SGHAT and CDR2 is FQNNGV. Here the CDR3 DNA reads TGTGCCAGCAGCCAGGGAGAGGGGACTAATGAAAAACTGTTTTTT. Its translation: CASSQGEGTNEKLFF.

The chain joins TRBV7-2 to TRBJ2-3; perhaps TRBD2 as D (6 bases). Per the germline V gene, CDR1 is SGHTA and CDR2 is FQGNSA. This CDR3 has 16 amino acids. V dropped 4 bases and J dropped 2 bases, with 16 bases sitting between them. The CDR3 DNA reads as TGTGCCAGCAGCTCCGGAGGTAGCGGCTTCACAGATACGCAGTATTTT. It codes for CASSSGGSGFTDTQYF. Filled out from reference TRBV7-2 and TRBJ2-3, the complete variable domain reads GAGVSQSPSNKVTEKGKDVELRCDPISGHTALYWYRQSLGQGLEFLIYFQGNSAPDKSGLPSDRFSAERTGGSVSTLTIQRTQQEDSAVYLCASSSGGSGFTDTQYFGPGTRLTVL.

The chain joins TRBV19 to TRBJ1-1, with no clear D. This CDR3 has 13 residues. Germline assignment: CDR1 LNHDA and CDR2 SQIVND (reference sequence). V lost 8 bases, J lost 0 bases, and 10 bases lay in between. The CDR3 DNA reads as TGTGCCAGTGAGGAGGCTTTGAACACTGAAGCTTTCTTT. Translated, it gives CASEEALNTEAFF.

The chain links TRBV14 to TRBJ2-7, with D possibly being TRBD2 (5 bases). The V gene lost 2 bases and the J gene lost 6 bases, with 14 bases spanning the gap. The CDR3 consists of 14 residues. Per germline, CDR1 SGHDN and CDR2 FVKESK. CDR3 amino acids: CASSQSLGGREQYF. DNA of the CDR3: TGTGCCAGCAGCCAAAGTCTCGGAGGACGCGAGCAGTACTTC.

The CDR3 DNA reads TGTGCCAGCTCACTACAGGACAGCGGGATTCGAGAGCAGTACTTC. It yields the protein CASSLQDSGIREQYF. This chain connects TRBV18 to TRBJ2-7; tentatively, D is TRBD2 (7 bases). CDR3 size: 15 residues. Germline V gene sequence: CDR1 KGHSH, CDR2 LQKENI. The V gene lost 4 bases and the J gene lost 7 bases, with 20 bases spanning the gap.

The rearrangement uses TRBV6-5 and TRBJ2-1, with D maybe TRBD1 (5 bases). Per germline, CDR1 MNHEY and CDR2 SVGAGI. V was cut by 6 bases and J by 7 bases, with 10 bases left in between. The CDR3 has 12 residues. DNA of the CDR3: TGTGCCAGCAGGACAGTAGGGAATGAGCAGTTCTTC. Its translation is CASRTVGNEQFF.

The chain links TRBV2 to TRBJ1-6; 7 positions match TRBD1. CDR3 size: 13 residues. The J segment lost 6 bases and the V segment lost 8 bases, leaving 4 bases of the junction unmatched. Germline CDR1 is SNHLY and CDR2 is FYNNEI. The CDR3: CASQGDGNSPLHF. The CDR3 DNA reads TGTGCCAGCCAGGGGGACGGTAATTCACCCCTCCACTTT.

This clone was observed a single time. The genes are TRBV5-8 and TRBJ2-5; no clear D gene. Trimming left V 2 bases short and J 2 bases short, with 10 bases between. The CDR3 contains 14 residues. The germline V gene encodes CDR1 SGHTS and CDR2 YDEGEE. CDR3 sequence reads: CASSLRTEQETQYF. CDR3 bases: TGTGCCAGCAGCTTACGCACTGAACAAGAGACCCAGTACTTC.